These 11 T cell receptor beta chains came from one sample sequenced in a study of spatial heterogeneity in lung cancer. One entry per CDR3 protein results from TCRdb running MiXCR on the 5' RACE reads. The sample consists of fewer than 4,500 distinct CDR3 sequences, approximately 8% of them appearing once. Documented time point: sample taken at primary tumor resection. Material for sequencing was whole RNA from tumor, nontumor lung or frozen PBMC, left unsorted. The starting material was PBMCs, obtained at surgery. The receptors were sampled from a female donor with early-stage non-small cell lung cancer.

By share, this clonotype ranks as medium-sized. This chain links TRBV28 with TRBJ1-6; D gene unclear. V gave up 4 bases and J gave up 10 bases, with 8 bases separating them. Germline V gene lookup returns CDR1 MDHEN and CDR2 SYDVKM. The CDR3 extends over 12 amino acids. CDR3 protein: CASSSRLSPLHF. The CDR3 bases are TGTGCCAGCAGTTCTAGATTGTCACCCCTCCACTTT.

This chain connects TRBV5-5 to TRBJ2-3, with TRBD2 matching 7 bases. Germline V gene lookup returns CDR1 SGHKS and CDR2 YYEKEE (reference sequence). The trim removed 1 base at V and 6 bases at J, leaving 5 bases unmatched. The CDR3 covers 14 residues. CDR3 nucleotides: TGTGCCAGCAGCTTGAGTACTAGCGAGGATACGCAGTATTTT. This codes for CASSLSTSEDTQYF. Together with reference TRBV5-5 and TRBJ2-3, the CDR3 gives the full variable domain: DAGVTQSPTHLIKTRGQQVTLRCSPISGHKSVSWYQQVLGQGPQFIFQYYEKEERGRGNFPDRFSARQFPNYSSELNVNALLLGDSALYLCASSLSTSEDTQYFGPGTRLTVL.

In its sample, this clonotype was seen many times. The chain combines TRBV5-1 with TRBJ2-3; tentative D call: TRBD1 (6 bases). V lost 0 bases to trimming and J lost 3 bases, with 11 bases between them. The CDR3 loop spans 15 amino acids. CDR1 SGHRS and CDR2 YFSETQ come from the germline V gene. The CDR3, as DNA: TGCGCCAGCAGCTTGGCCCGGCAGGGGACAGATACGCAGTATTTT. Translation: CASSLARQGTDTQYF.

This clonotype occurred many times. V gene TRBV9 combines with J gene TRBJ2-1; 8 bases line up with TRBD1. Germline CDR1 and CDR2: SGDLS and YYNGEE. The CDR3 totals 16 residues. With 0 bases clipped from V and 6 bases from J, the junction kept 8 bases outside the gene matches. The CDR3 DNA sequence: TGTGCCAGCAGCGTAGCTACGTACAGGGGGGCCAATGAGCAGTTCTTC. Protein sequence: CASSVATYRGANEQFF.

This clonotype was observed many times. The chain links TRBV4-1 to TRBJ1-2; D ambiguous. The CDR3 runs 14 residues. V was cut by 4 bases and J by 2 bases, with 11 bases left in between. Germline CDR1 reads MGHRA; CDR2 reads YSYEKL. CDR3 bases: TGCGCCAGCAGCCCCCAGGATTCGAACTATGGCTACACCTTC. Amino acids: CASSPQDSNYGYTF.

This clonotype has at least ten counts. V usage is TRBV9 and J usage is TRBJ2-2; D unresolved. This CDR3 has 13 residues. Germline V gives CDR1 SGDLS, CDR2 YYNGEE. V gave up 4 bases and J gave up 6 bases, with 10 bases separating them. DNA of the CDR3: TGTGCCAGCAGCCCTTACTACCCCGGGGAGCTGTTTTTT. This codes for CASSPYYPGELFF.

This clonotype has ten or more counts. The J gene is TRBJ2-5, the V gene TRBV6-2 or TRBV6-3; tentative D call: TRBD1 (6 bases). Deletions cut 6 bases from V and 4 bases from J, with 18 bases between. The CDR3 loop spans 15 amino acids. In germline, CDR1 is MNHEY, CDR2 SVGEGT. CDR3 DNA sequence: TGTGCCAGCAGCAAAATCGACAGGTTTGGAGAGACCCAGTACTTC. This encodes CASSKIDRFGETQYF.

This clonotype showed up just a few times. The chain combines TRBV25-1 with TRBJ2-7; TRBD2 might be the D (6 bases). The CDR3 sequence is 15 residues long. V lost 2 bases and J 6 bases, leaving 17 bases between the germline ends. The germline V gene has CDR1 MGHDK and CDR2 SYGVNS. In nucleotides, the CDR3 is TGTGCCAGCAGTGAACCCCACGGGAGCCAAGGCGAGCAGTACTTC. Amino acids: CASSEPHGSQGEQYF.

Remarks on this clonotype: A much more abundant neighbour one base away suggests this may be a read error. The gene calls are TRBV7-9 and TRBJ1-1; D is undetermined. CDR3 size: 11 residues. Germline-derived CDR1 and CDR2 are SEHNR and FQNEAQ (reference sequence). CDR3 sequence (DNA): TGTGTCAGCAGCCCAACAACCGAAGCTTTCTTT. It specifies CVSSPTTEAFF.

This clonotype appeared many times. This chain links TRBV29-1 with TRBJ1-6; 8 positions agree with TRBD1. Germline trimming cut 6 bases from V and 6 bases from J; bases unmatched to any gene: 4. Germline loops: CDR1 SQVTM, CDR2 ANQGSEA. The CDR3 loop spans 13 amino acids. Written as DNA, the CDR3 is TGCAGCGTAAGGACAGGGCCTAATTCACCCCTCCACTTT. Translated, it gives CSVRTGPNSPLHF.

This clonotype was seen repeatedly, ten times or more. The V and J genes are TRBV7-2 and TRBJ1-5, with 7 bases matching TRBD1. CDR1 is SGHTA and CDR2 is FQGNSA in the germline V gene. This CDR3 is built from 15 residues. The ends lost 1 base at V and 4 bases at J; junction bases unmatched: 4. CDR3 protein: CASSLGQGDNQPQHF. In DNA, the CDR3 is TGTGCCAGCAGCTTAGGACAGGGAGATAATCAGCCCCAGCATTTT.